The present T cell receptor beta chain was sequenced within a study of regulatory T cells in long-lasting Graves disease. CDR3 size: 12 residues. V was pared by 1 base and J by 12 bases, with 15 bases between. Germline CDR1 reads DFQATT; CDR2 reads SNEGSKA (reference sequence). Assembly of TCR beta libraries relied on iRepertoire HTBI primers together with Arm-PCR of CDR3 regions. Authors' methods: Identification across samples found 62 TRBV and roughly 13 TRBJ segments. TCRdb reprocessed the multiplex PCR reads with MiXCR, giving one entry per CDR3 protein. TCRdb's processing, not the authors', yielded these V and J calls. The table lists 350,000 to 450,000 distinct CDR3 sequences, less than 25% of them singletons. Described time point: persistent/refractory GD, antithyroid drugs over 5 years with positive TRAb. RNA extracted from PBMCs served as the sequencing template.

This clonotype was obtained from a female donor with Graves disease. The sample consisted of peripheral blood mononuclear cells (PBMCs), taken when the disease was refractory, from a patient treated with antithyroid drugs. V is TRBV20-1 and J is TRBJ1-2; TRBD1 might be the D (5 bases). The CDR3 nucleotides are TGCAGTGCTAGAGGAGGGGCGTGGGGCCACACCTTC. This codes for CSARGGAWGHTF.